One sample yielded the 2 T cell receptor beta chains listed below, sequenced in a study of cytomegalovirus exposure and HLA in healthy donors. 60 Vbeta and 13 Jbeta primers were used in PCR. TCRdb keeps only in-frame clones here, not all; method: immunoSEQ multiplex PCR. Among more than 85,000 clones, nearly 70% were seen once, and the ten largest hold over 13%. The sample was PBMCs. These receptors were taken from a woman between 50 and 59 years old in good health and CMV-seropositive.

This chain links TRBV6-1 with TRBJ2-7; TRBD1 matches 8 bases. This CDR3 contains 14 residues. Germline V gene lookup returns CDR1 MNHNS and CDR2 SASEGT. The J segment lost 2 bases and the V segment lost 3 bases, leaving 3 bases of the junction unmatched. For the CDR3, the DNA is TGTGCCAGCAGTGATCAGGGGGCAACCTACGAGCAGTACTTC. Protein: CASSDQGATYEQYF.

The gene calls are TRBV7-9 and TRBJ1-5; 8 positions match TRBD1. V shed 2 bases and J 6 bases; nucleotides not matched to a gene: 9. The CDR3 totals 16 residues. Germline V lookup: CDR1 SEHNR, CDR2 FQNEAQ (reference sequence). The CDR3 DNA reads as TGTGCCAGCAGCTTATCGAGCGCCAGGGGGCTTCAGCCCCAGCATTTT. As protein: CASSLSSARGLQPQHF.